The 5 T cell receptor beta chains given below trace back to one sample, sequenced in a study of cytomegalovirus exposure and HLA in healthy donors. 13 Jbeta primers and 60 Vbeta primers were used for the PCR. Profiled with immunoSEQ multiplex PCR; TCRdb holds only in-frame clones, not every one. The sample records 65,000 to 95,000 clones, over 70% being singletons. The sequencing sample was made of PBMCs. These receptors were collected from a man between 65 and 79 years old in good health and CMV-seronegative.

This clone was seen only a few times. This chain uses TRBV2 with TRBJ1-1; D possibly corresponds to TRBD1 (6 bases). With 5 bases removed from V and 7 bases from J, the gap between germline ends came to 17 bases. CDR3 length equals 14 residues. From germline, CDR1 is SNHLY and CDR2 FYNNEI. The CDR3 spells CASSQGNRVGEAFF. Here the CDR3 DNA reads TGTGCCAGCAGTCAGGGAAACAGGGTCGGTGAAGCTTTCTTT.

Written as DNA, the CDR3 is TGCGCCAGCAGCCCCCTACCTCGGGGGGCAGGGGAGACCCAGTACTTC. Its translation: CASSPLPRGAGETQYF. The chain uses TRBV5-1 and TRBJ2-5; a weak D match, TRBD2 (7 bases). CDR1 is SGHRS, CDR2 YFSETQ, per germline. The V gene lost 4 bases and the J gene lost 5 bases, with 21 bases spanning the gap. The CDR3 contains 16 residues.

The chain carries TRBV7-2 and TRBJ2-3, with D uncertain. The CDR3 runs 14 residues. Germline V gives CDR1 SGHTA, CDR2 FQGNSA. The V and J ends lost 1 base and 3 bases respectively, with 8 bases between them. As DNA, the CDR3 is TGTGCCAGCAGCTTAGTTGGTAGAACAGATACGCAGTATTTT. Translated: CASSLVGRTDTQYF. Based on the CDR3 plus reference TRBV7-2 and TRBJ2-3, the full variable domain is GAGVSQSPSNKVTEKGKDVELRCDPISGHTALYWYRQSLGQGLEFLIYFQGNSAPDKSGLPSDRFSAERTGGSVSTLTIQRTQQEDSAVYLCASSLVGRTDTQYFGPGTRLTVL.

This clone occurred once. The gene calls are TRBV7-2 and TRBJ2-2; D is uncertain. CDR3 length: 15 residues. V was pared by 8 bases and J by 3 bases, with 16 bases between. CDR1 and CDR2 (germline): SGHTA, FQGNSA. This CDR3 is CASQVQSLHTGELFF. CDR3 in DNA: TGTGCCAGCCAAGTACAGAGTCTTCACACCGGGGAGCTGTTTTTT.

The sample holds a few counts of this clone. In DNA form, the CDR3 reads TGTGCCAGCAGCCCCTCCTTGGGGGGAAGAGCCAGTAACTATGGCTACACCTTC. Amino acids: CASSPSLGGRASNYGYTF. J is TRBJ1-2 and V is TRBV9; TRBD1 might be the D (5 bases). Looked up from germline, CDR1 is SGDLS and CDR2 is YYNGEE. CDR3 length equals 18 residues. Deletions cut 4 bases from V and 1 base from J, with 23 bases between.